Listed here are 24 T cell receptor beta chains from one sample, sequenced in a study of control samples from healthy donors and cancer patients. Produced via immunoSEQ multiplex PCR; TCRdb's table is partial and in-frame only. The sample lists 100,000 to 110,000 clones; more than 85% were seen once. Sequenced sample: blood. All receptors derive from a woman aged 45-65 years in good health.

The rearrangement links TRBV3-1 (or the pseudogene TRBV3-2) to TRBJ1-1, with a possible D match to TRBD1 (5 bases). The V and J ends lost 2 bases and 4 bases respectively, with 11 bases between them. CDR3 length equals 14 residues. The germline V gene has CDR1 LGHDT and CDR2 YNNKEL (reference sequence). The CDR3 spells CASSQWGEGTEAFF. The CDR3 nucleotides are TGTGCCAGCAGCCAATGGGGGGAGGGCACTGAAGCTTTCTTT.

This chain joins TRBV5-4 and TRBJ2-5; a possible D gene is TRBD1 (5 bases). V shed 3 bases and J shed 3 bases, with 15 bases lying between them. Germline V CDR1 and CDR2: SGHNT, YYREEE (reference sequence). The CDR3 has 15 amino acids. The CDR3: CASSSTGRREETQYF. The CDR3 DNA is TGTGCCAGCAGCTCTACAGGTCGCCGGGAAGAGACCCAGTACTTC.

The chain employs TRBV5-1 and TRBJ2-1; possible D gene TRBD2, 7 bases. Germline V gene sequence: CDR1 SGHRS, CDR2 YFSETQ. V lost 2 bases and J 7 bases, leaving 13 bases between the germline ends. The CDR3 has 14 amino acids. Written as DNA, the CDR3 is TGCGCCAGCAGCTTAGGGGGAGGGCCAAATGAGCAGTTCTTC. As protein: CASSLGGGPNEQFF.

The V gene is TRBV20-1, the J gene TRBJ1-1; no reliable D call. CDR1 DFQATT and CDR2 SNEGSKA come from the germline V gene (reference sequence). Trimming removed 3 bases from V and 2 bases from J, with 16 bases in between. CDR3 length: 15 residues. The DNA of the CDR3 is TGCAGTGCTAGTTGGCCGTGGACGGCTAACACTGAAGCTTTCTTT. It yields the protein CSASWPWTANTEAFF.

This chain links TRBV9 with TRBJ1-6; D gene ambiguous. This CDR3 contains 14 residues. V gave up 0 bases and J gave up 9 bases, with 10 bases separating them. The germline V gene encodes CDR1 SGDLS and CDR2 YYNGEE. Here the CDR3 reads CASSVVEGSSPLHF. The CDR3 nucleotides read TGTGCCAGCAGCGTAGTCGAGGGTAGTTCACCCCTCCACTTT.

V and J are TRBV6-6 and TRBJ2-3, with D perhaps matching TRBD1 (5 bases). This CDR3 contains 16 residues. Trimming cost V 5 bases and J 1 base, with 16 bases left between them. Germline V gene sequence: CDR1 MNHNY, CDR2 SVGAGI (reference sequence). CDR3 coding DNA: TGTGCCAGCAGTCATCATTCAGGGTTTGGCACAGATACGCAGTATTTT. Its translation is CASSHHSGFGTDTQYF.

CDR3 protein: CASSLVVGGTSGNTIYF. DNA for the CDR3: TGTGCCAGCAGCTTAGTGGTCGGGGGGACCTCTGGAAACACCATATATTTT. This sequence joins TRBV7-2 and TRBJ1-3; D perhaps matches TRBD1 (5 bases). This CDR3 spans 17 amino acids. Germline CDR1 reads SGHTA; CDR2 reads FQGNSA. With 1 base removed from V and 0 bases from J, the gap between germline ends came to 13 bases.

The V call is TRBV24-1, the J call TRBJ2-1; perhaps TRBD2 as D (5 bases). Trimming removed 3 bases at V and 5 bases at J, with 19 bases between. The CDR3 covers 17 residues. CDR1 KGHDR and CDR2 SFDVKD come from the germline V gene. The CDR3 spells CATSDPSRGADNNEQFF. The CDR3 DNA reads as TGTGCCACCAGTGATCCAAGCCGGGGAGCTGATAACAATGAGCAGTTCTTC.

The V gene is TRBV13, the J gene TRBJ2-5, with no clear D. This CDR3 is 14 amino acids long. Germline loops: CDR1 PRHDT, CDR2 FYEKMQ (reference sequence). Deletions cut 0 bases from V and 7 bases from J, with 12 bases between. The CDR3 nucleotides read TGTGCCAGCAGCTTAGGCGATAGTCGTATGACCCAGTACTTC. Translated: CASSLGDSRMTQYF.

The chain joins TRBV18 to TRBJ1-4, with TRBD1 as a possible D gene (5 bases). The CDR3 length is 14 residues. Per the germline V gene, CDR1 is KGHSH and CDR2 is LQKENI. V shed 4 bases and J shed 5 bases, with 11 bases lying between them. For the CDR3, the DNA is TGTGCCAGCTCACAGGGGCGGAGGAATGAAAAACTGTTTTTT. It specifies CASSQGRRNEKLFF. Together with reference TRBV18 and TRBJ1-4, the CDR3 gives the full variable domain: NAGVMQNPRHLVRRRGQEARLRCSPMKGHSHVYWYRQLPEEGLKFMVYLQKENIIDESGMPKERFSAEFPKEGPSILRIQQVVRGDSAAYFCASSQGRRNEKLFFGSGTQLSVL.

This clone was seen more than once but under ten times. Here the CDR3 DNA reads TGTGCCAGCAGTTCCCAGGTCTCTGGGGCCAACGTCCTGACTTTC. Its protein product is CASSSQVSGANVLTF. V and J are TRBV6-5 and TRBJ2-6; D call uncertain. The CDR3 consists of 15 residues. V was pared by 4 bases and J by 0 bases, with 7 bases between. Germline values: CDR1 MNHEY, CDR2 SVGAGI.

This clone was seen once. This chain joins TRBV18 and TRBJ2-7, with D maybe TRBD1 (5 bases). The germline gives CDR1 KGHSH, CDR2 LQKENI. V lost 3 bases and J 5 bases, leaving 8 bases between the germline ends. The length of the CDR3 is 12 residues. In DNA form, the CDR3 reads TGTGCCAGCTCACCCCAAGGGGACGAGCAGTACTTC. This sequence encodes CASSPQGDEQYF.

This chain joins TRBV5-1 and TRBJ2-4; 7 nucleotides align to TRBD2. Germline loops: CDR1 SGHRS, CDR2 YFSETQ. The trim removed 0 bases at V and 3 bases at J, leaving 0 bases unmatched. This CDR3 is built from 14 residues. CDR3 residues: CASSLVAGKNIQYF. The CDR3 region has the DNA TGCGCCAGCAGCTTGGTAGCGGGCAAAAACATTCAGTACTTC.

The rearrangement uses TRBV24-1 and TRBJ1-2; 8 positions match TRBD1. Germline V gene lookup returns CDR1 KGHDR and CDR2 SFDVKD. The length of the CDR3 is 15 residues. J gave up 7 bases and V 4 bases, and 10 bases lay outside the gene matches. CDR3 sequence: CATSDSRQGPGGYTF. CDR3 coding DNA: TGTGCCACCAGTGACTCTAGACAGGGGCCGGGTGGCTACACCTTC.

This chain uses TRBV7-3 with TRBJ2-6, with TRBD2 identical over 9 bases. The germline V gene encodes CDR1 SGHTA and CDR2 FQGTGA. This CDR3 has 16 amino acids. The J segment lost 2 bases and the V segment lost 5 bases, leaving 4 bases of the junction unmatched. The CDR3 sequence is CASSRGGAAGANVLTF. CDR3 nucleotides: TGTGCCAGCAGCCGCGGGGGGGCAGCTGGGGCCAACGTCCTGACTTTC.

The gene calls are TRBV10-3 and TRBJ2-1; 9 nucleotides align to TRBD2. The CDR3 sequence is 15 residues long. CDR1 is ENHRY, CDR2 SYGVKD, per germline. V shed 8 bases and J 9 bases; nucleotides not matched to a gene: 14. DNA of the CDR3: TGTGCCATCGGTCGTGCGGCGGGAGGGCTCGGTGAGCAGTTCTTC. The encoded protein is CAIGRAAGGLGEQFF.

CDR3 DNA: TGTGCCAGCAGTTACGGGGGCGGGAACAACGAGCAGTACGTC. Its protein is CASSYGGGNNEQYV. The chain combines TRBV6-2 or TRBV6-3 with TRBJ2-7, with D perhaps being TRBD1 or TRBD2 (6 bases each). Germline V CDR1 and CDR2: MNHEY, SVGEGT. Trimming removed 2 bases at V and 5 bases at J, with 13 bases between. The CDR3 is 14 amino acids.

The chain couples TRBV24-1 to TRBJ1-5, with TRBD1 matching 7 bases. Germline lookup yields CDR1 KGHDR and CDR2 SFDVKD. This CDR3 is built from 17 residues. With 1 base clipped from V and 7 bases from J, the junction kept 12 bases outside the gene matches. For the CDR3, the DNA is TGTGCCACCAGTGATTTCCGACAGGGCCATCTAGGACAGCCCCAGCATTTT. Translation gives CATSDFRQGHLGQPQHF.

The chain carries TRBV6-2 or TRBV6-3 and TRBJ2-7, with 9 bases aligning to TRBD2. J lost 6 bases, V lost 2 bases, and 8 bases had no gene match. The length of the CDR3 is 15 residues. Germline CDR1 reads MNHEY; CDR2 reads SVGEGT. The CDR3 nucleotides read TGTGCCAGCAGTTACGGTAGCGGGAGCCGTTTCGAGCAGTACGTC. Encoded protein: CASSYGSGSRFEQYV.

The CDR3 DNA sequence: TGCAGCGTTGGTCGACAGTCGAACACTGAAGCTTTCTTT. Translation gives CSVGRQSNTEAFF. The chain has TRBV29-1 and TRBJ1-1; a possible D gene is TRBD1 (5 bases). The CDR3 totals 13 residues. Germline CDR1 SQVTM, CDR2 ANQGSEA. The V end lost 4 bases, the J end lost 1 base, and 10 bases lay between the germline ends.

The J gene is TRBJ1-6, the V gene TRBV19; no clear D gene. V lost 10 bases, J lost 13 bases, and 20 bases lay in between. The germline CDR1 and CDR2 sequences are LNHDA and SQIVND (reference sequence). The CDR3 has 13 residues. The CDR3 region has the DNA TGTGCCACCCTATCTCCTCCCCGCGTCCCCCTCCACTTT. Translated: CATLSPPRVPLHF.

The gene calls are TRBV18 and TRBJ2-5; TRBD2 agrees at 12 bases. Trimming took 3 bases from V and 11 from J; bases not matched to a gene: 7. CDR1 is KGHSH, CDR2 LQKENI, per germline. CDR3 length: 14 amino acids. The CDR3 region has the DNA TGTGCCAGCTCACCGCGACTAGCGGGAGCGGATCAGTACTTC. Translating it yields CASSPRLAGADQYF.

The rearrangement joins TRBV29-1 to TRBJ2-2; 9 bases match TRBD2. Germline V CDR1 and CDR2: SQVTM, ANQGSEA. The CDR3 extends over 14 amino acids. V dropped 5 bases and J dropped 5; count of bases not matched to a gene: 6. CDR3 region: CSVWAGGRTGELFF. The DNA of the CDR3 is TGCAGCGTTTGGGCGGGGGGGCGAACCGGGGAGCTGTTTTTT.

V usage is TRBV12-5 and J usage is TRBJ2-5, with TRBD2 matching over 9 bases. V dropped 7 bases and J dropped 2; count of bases not matched to a gene: 11. CDR3 length: 16 residues. CDR1 and CDR2 from the germline V gene are LGHNT and FRNRAP. CDR3 sequence reads: CASAWGGGAKQETQYF. The CDR3 bases are TGTGCTAGTGCCTGGGGCGGGGGGGCAAAACAAGAGACCCAGTACTTC.